The entry below gives a single T cell receptor beta chain sequence along with its context. The table came from immunoSEQ multiplex PCR; TCRdb's copy has only in-frame clones and leaves some out. The sample consists of around 80,000 clones, 90% to 95% of them appearing once. In germline, CDR1 is SGHRS, CDR2 YFSETQ. V was cut by 0 bases and J by 5 bases, with 14 bases left in between. The CDR3 loop spans 16 amino acids. The sample is drawn from a study of T cell changes during pregnancy in multiple sclerosis. This TCR was sampled from a female donor with multiple sclerosis, enrolled in a pregnancy study. The J gene is TRBJ2-2, the V gene TRBV5-1; tentatively, D is TRBD2 (5 bases). This specimen was peripheral blood, taken in the second trimester of pregnancy. CDR3 residues: CASSLAVVGVTGELFF. CDR3 nucleotide sequence: TGCGCCAGCAGCTTGGCCGTCGTCGGGGTAACCGGGGAGCTGTTTTTT.